Each of the 16 T cell receptor beta chains below was sequenced from the same sample in a study of T cell changes during pregnancy in multiple sclerosis. Profiled with immunoSEQ multiplex PCR; TCRdb holds only in-frame clones, not every one. Here the sample spans about 75,000 clones, nearly 95% being singletons. Sequencing used CD4+ T cells from peripheral blood mononuclear cells, obtained after pregnancy. All receptors come from a female donor with multiple sclerosis, enrolled in a pregnancy study.

This clone is a singleton in its sample. The chain recombines TRBV28 with TRBJ2-1; 7 positions agree with TRBD2. V was pared by 6 bases and J by 2 bases, with 7 bases of the junction left unmatched. Germline V gene data show CDR1 as MDHEN and CDR2 as SYDVKM. This CDR3 is 15 amino acids long. CDR3 sequence: CASSSASGTYNEQFF. In DNA, the CDR3 is TGTGCCAGCAGCTCAGCGAGCGGGACCTACAATGAGCAGTTCTTC.

V gene TRBV6-5 combines with J gene TRBJ2-2; possible D gene TRBD1, 5 bases. The CDR3 has 12 amino acids. Germline CDR1 MNHEY, CDR2 SVGAGI. Trimming removed 2 bases at V and 7 bases at J, with 5 bases between. The CDR3 spells CASSYRGGELFF. The CDR3 coding sequence is TGTGCCAGCAGTTACAGGGGCGGGGAGCTGTTTTTT.

This clone was observed a single time. The chain couples TRBV25-1 to TRBJ1-2, with TRBD1 matching 9 bases. Germline loops: CDR1 MGHDK, CDR2 SYGVNS. The length of the CDR3 is 14 residues. V trimming: 11 bases; J trimming: 1 base; junction bases outside the gene matches: 8. Here the CDR3 reads CAHRQGGINYGYTF. The CDR3 DNA sequence: TGTGCCCACAGACAGGGGGGAATTAACTATGGCTACACCTTC.

The chain recombines TRBV18 with TRBJ2-2; 8 bases are a match to TRBD1. This CDR3 has 15 amino acids. After removal of 5 bases from V and 3 bases from J, the junction contained 5 bases not matched to a gene. Germline values: CDR1 KGHSH, CDR2 LQKENI. CDR3 amino acids: CASSSSGGHTGELFF. CDR3 bases: TGTGCCAGCTCATCGTCAGGGGGCCACACCGGGGAGCTGTTTTTT. Drawing the rest from reference TRBV18 and TRBJ2-2, the complete variable domain is NAGVMQNPRHLVRRRGQEARLRCSPMKGHSHVYWYRQLPEEGLKFMVYLQKENIIDESGMPKERFSAEFPKEGPSILRIQQVVRGDSAAYFCASSSSGGHTGELFFGEGSRLTVL.

V usage is TRBV19 and J usage is TRBJ2-7, with 9 bases matching TRBD1. The CDR3 extends over 13 amino acids. Germline V gives CDR1 LNHDA, CDR2 SQIVND (reference sequence). Trimming took 4 bases from V and 5 from J; bases not matched to a gene: 3. The CDR3 protein is CASSTDRGNEQYF. The DNA of the CDR3 is TGTGCCAGTAGTACGGACAGGGGAAACGAGCAGTACTTC. Filled out from reference TRBV19 and TRBJ2-7, the complete variable domain reads DGGITQSPKYLFRKEGQNVTLSCEQNLNHDAMYWYRQDPGQGLRLIYYSQIVNDFQKGDIAEGYSVSREKKESFPLTVTSAQKNPTAFYLCASSTDRGNEQYFGPGTRLTVT.

The count of this clone is one. The chain recombines TRBV6-5 with TRBJ2-3; 7 nucleotides agree with TRBD2. The CDR3 spans 16 residues. Germline CDR1 MNHEY, CDR2 SVGAGI. The junction had 12 bases not matched to a gene; V was cut back by 3 bases and J by 6 bases. CDR3 nucleotides: TGTGCCAGCAGTTATTTGGGAGGGAGCCTAAGGGATACGCAGTATTTT. This gives the protein CASSYLGGSLRDTQYF.

The chain has TRBV9 and TRBJ1-3; a weak D match, TRBD1 (5 bases). Germline V lookup: CDR1 SGDLS, CDR2 YYNGEE. Trimming pared 0 bases from V and 0 bases from J, leaving 7 bases between. The CDR3 consists of 15 residues. CDR3 nucleotides: TGTGCCAGCAGCGTAGGGGGCGGCTCTGGAAACACCATATATTTT. Its protein is CASSVGGGSGNTIYF.

This sequence joins TRBV5-4 and TRBJ2-3; the D gene is possibly TRBD2 (6 bases). The CDR3 has 17 amino acids. Germline-derived CDR1 and CDR2 are SGHNT and YYREEE (reference sequence). Trimming took off 4 bases at V and 0 bases at J, with 18 bases between the two ends. CDR3 bases: TGTGCCAGCAGCCTCTTCCTTAGCGGAGCTAGCACAGATACGCAGTATTTT. Its translation is CASSLFLSGASTDTQYF.

The chain joins TRBV2 to TRBJ2-4; 10 nucleotides match TRBD1. The length of the CDR3 is 16 residues. The junction had 10 bases not matched to a gene; V was cut back by 5 bases and J by 6 bases. From germline, CDR1 is SNHLY and CDR2 FYNNEI. CDR3 in amino acids: CASSPAGTGDTNIQYF. The CDR3 bases are TGTGCCAGCAGTCCCGCCGGGACAGGGGATACAAACATTCAGTACTTC.

The V and J genes are TRBV5-1 and TRBJ2-1; 9 bases map to TRBD1. CDR1 is SGHRS and CDR2 is YFSETQ in the germline V gene. This CDR3 is 18 amino acids long. The ends lost 0 bases at V and 5 bases at J; junction bases unmatched: 12. The DNA of the CDR3 is TGCGCCAGCAGCTTGGCCCATGTAACAGGGGGCCAGGACAATGAGCAGTTCTTC. Translated: CASSLAHVTGGQDNEQFF.

The gene calls are TRBV5-4 and TRBJ1-1; 7 bases line up with TRBD1. The J segment lost 4 bases and the V segment lost 3 bases, leaving 15 bases of the junction unmatched. This CDR3 contains 17 residues. The V gene's germline CDR1 is SGHNT and CDR2 YYREEE (reference sequence). The DNA for the CDR3 is TGTGCCAGCAGCTCTCAAAGACAGGGCGATTGGGCCACTGAAGCTTTCTTT. Translated, it gives CASSSQRQGDWATEAFF.

The chain carries TRBV5-1 and TRBJ1-1; D may be TRBD1 (5 bases). The V end lost 0 bases, the J end lost 2 bases, and 20 bases lay between the germline ends. In germline, CDR1 is SGHRS, CDR2 YFSETQ. The CDR3 extends over 18 amino acids. CDR3 residues: CASSLVVRGVPANTEAFF. The CDR3 region has the DNA TGCGCCAGCAGCTTGGTGGTTAGGGGCGTTCCCGCAAACACTGAAGCTTTCTTT.

The chain carries TRBV7-9 and TRBJ2-7; TRBD2 is a possible D gene (6 bases). The CDR3 totals 15 residues. V was clipped by 5 bases and J by 2 bases, with 16 bases between them. Per germline, CDR1 SEHNR and CDR2 FQNEAQ (reference sequence). CDR3 sequence: CASSMPRGSAYEQYF. CDR3 DNA sequence: TGTGCCAGCAGCATGCCCCGGGGGTCCGCCTACGAGCAGTACTTC.

The chain joins TRBV10-3 to TRBJ1-1; D not certain. The ends were cut back, 0 bases at V and 1 base at J, with 9 bases in the middle. Per the germline V gene, CDR1 is ENHRY and CDR2 is SYGVKD. The CDR3 loop spans 15 amino acids. The CDR3 nucleotides are TGTGCCATCAGTGAGTCAGGTGGCGGGAACACTGAAGCTTTCTTT. As protein: CAISESGGGNTEAFF.

This chain's CDR3 is CASSLDISEQFF. The CDR3 DNA reads TGTGCCAGCAGCTTAGATATCTCTGAGCAGTTCTTC. The chain couples TRBV7-2 to TRBJ2-1, with D unclear. CDR3 size: 12 residues. Trimming took 1 base from V and 9 from J, leaving 7 bases between them. From germline, CDR1 is SGHTA and CDR2 FQGNSA. Complete variable domain (other parts from reference TRBV7-2 and TRBJ2-1): GAGVSQSPSNKVTEKGKDVELRCDPISGHTALYWYRQSLGQGLEFLIYFQGNSAPDKSGLPSDRFSAERTGGSVSTLTIQRTQQEDSAVYLCASSLDISEQFFGPGTRLTVL.

The chain uses TRBV2 and TRBJ2-2; TRBD1 agrees at 7 bases. The CDR3 is 18 amino acids. Germline V gives CDR1 SNHLY, CDR2 FYNNEI. V lost 0 bases and J lost 5; bases outside the gene matches: 12. The CDR3 DNA is TGTGCCAGCAGTGAAGCTTACGGATGGGACAGTGGGACCGGGGAGCTGTTTTTT. Translating it yields CASSEAYGWDSGTGELFF.